This T cell receptor beta chain was captured by sequencing in a study of CD8+ T cells in alopecia areata. Overall study findings and caveats: Scalp sequencing captures resident alphabeta T cells of normal skin too. Higher clonality was seen in lesional scalp than in normal scalp, especially in alopecia totalis/universalis.

Patients with alopecia areata provided lesional scalp punch biopsies as well as peripheral blood. Germline CDR1 MDHEN, CDR2 SYDVKM. The V gene end was trimmed by 5 bases and the J gene end by 0 bases; junction bases not matched to a gene: 7. This CDR3 is built from 16 residues. Extraction and reverse transcription of RNA yielded cDNA as the sequencing template. Profiling relied on immunoSEQ multiplex PCR, and the TCRdb table lists in-frame clones only, not all of them. The data contain 150,000 or so clones, over 45% of them singletons. Details on this clone: The antigen is not known.

Sequencing input: CD4+ T cells sorted from blood. The source of this sequence is a human donor with alopecia areata. The rearrangement joins TRBV28 to TRBJ2-1; 7 bases agree with TRBD1. The CDR3 bases are TGTGCCAGCAGTCTCCCCACAGGGGTCTCCTACAATGAGCAGTTCTTC. The encoded protein is CASSLPTGVSYNEQFF.